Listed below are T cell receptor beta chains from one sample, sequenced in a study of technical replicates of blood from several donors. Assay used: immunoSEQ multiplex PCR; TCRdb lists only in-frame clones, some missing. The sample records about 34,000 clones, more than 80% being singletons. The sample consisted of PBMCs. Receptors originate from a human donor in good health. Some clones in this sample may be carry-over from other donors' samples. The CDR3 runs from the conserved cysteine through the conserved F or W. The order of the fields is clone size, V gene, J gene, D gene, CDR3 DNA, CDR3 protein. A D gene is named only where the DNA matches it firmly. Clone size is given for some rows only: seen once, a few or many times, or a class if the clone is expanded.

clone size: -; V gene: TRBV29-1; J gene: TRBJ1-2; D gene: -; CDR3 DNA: TGCAGCGTTAATCAGGGGTCAGGGGACTATGGCTACACCTTC; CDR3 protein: CSVNQGSGDYGYTF
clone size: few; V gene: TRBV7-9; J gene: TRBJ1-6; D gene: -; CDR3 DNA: TGTGCCAGCAGCGCTGACAGGTCCACTAGGGCATCACCCCTCCACTTT; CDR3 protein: CASSADRSTRASPLHF
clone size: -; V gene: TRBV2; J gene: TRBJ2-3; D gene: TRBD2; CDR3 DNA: TGTGCCAGCACGAGCGGGGGGGCACAGTATTTT; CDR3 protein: CASTSGGAQYF
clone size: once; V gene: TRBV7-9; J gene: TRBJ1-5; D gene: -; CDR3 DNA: TGTGCCAGCAGCTCCTTCAATCAGCCCCAGCATTTT; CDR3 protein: CASSSFNQPQHF
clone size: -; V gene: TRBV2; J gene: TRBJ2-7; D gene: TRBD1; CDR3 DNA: TGTGCCAGCAGTGAACAGGGGGCCTGGTACGAGCAGTACTTC; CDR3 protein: CASSEQGAWYEQYF
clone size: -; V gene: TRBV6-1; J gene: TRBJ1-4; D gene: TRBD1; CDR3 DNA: TGTGCCAGCAGTGCGACACAGGGGATTAATGAAAAACTGTTTTTT; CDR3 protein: CASSATQGINEKLFF
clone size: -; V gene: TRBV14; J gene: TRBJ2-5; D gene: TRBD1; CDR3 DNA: TGTGCCAGCAGCCAAAAACCGCCCGGGACAGGGGTGGGGGAAGAGACCCAGTACTTC; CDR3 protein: CASSQKPPGTGVGEETQYF
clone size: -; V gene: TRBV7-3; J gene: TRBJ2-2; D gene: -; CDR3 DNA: TGTGCCAGCCGGACAGAGAACACCGGGGAGCTGTTTTTT; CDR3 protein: CASRTENTGELFF
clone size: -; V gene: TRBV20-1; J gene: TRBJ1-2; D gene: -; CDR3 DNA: TGCAGTGTCAGAGGTGGAAATGAGTACACCTTC; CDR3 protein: CSVRGGNEYTF
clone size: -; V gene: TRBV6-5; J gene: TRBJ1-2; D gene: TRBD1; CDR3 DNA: TGTGCCAGCAGTACGACAGGGGATGGCTACACCTTC; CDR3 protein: CASSTTGDGYTF
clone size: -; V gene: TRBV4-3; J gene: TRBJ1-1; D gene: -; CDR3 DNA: TGCGCCAGCAGCCAAGAATGGGCAGTGAACACTGAAGCTTTCTTT; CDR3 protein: CASSQEWAVNTEAFF
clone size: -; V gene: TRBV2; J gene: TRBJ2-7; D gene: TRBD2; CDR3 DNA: TGTGCCAGCAGTGAGCGGGGGGTCAACGAGCAGTACTTC; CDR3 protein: CASSERGVNEQYF
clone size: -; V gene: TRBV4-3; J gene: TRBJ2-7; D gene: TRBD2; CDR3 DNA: TGCGCCAGCAGCCCTAGCGGGGTTAGATCCTACGAGCAGTACTTC; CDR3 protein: CASSPSGVRSYEQYF
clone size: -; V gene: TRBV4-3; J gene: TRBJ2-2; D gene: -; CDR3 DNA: TGCGCCAGCAGCCTCCGGGACTCGTTCACCGGGGAGCTGTTTTTT; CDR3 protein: CASSLRDSFTGELFF
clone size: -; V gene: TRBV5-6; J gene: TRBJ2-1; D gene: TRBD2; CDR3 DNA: TGTGCCAGCAGCACCCTGACTAGCGGGAGGGTCGATGAGCAGTTCTTC; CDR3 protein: CASSTLTSGRVDEQFF
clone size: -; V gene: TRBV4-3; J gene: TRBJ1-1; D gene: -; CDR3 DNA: TGCGCCAGCAGCCAAGATCTTAACAGAAACACTGAAGCTTTCTTT; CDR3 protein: CASSQDLNRNTEAFF
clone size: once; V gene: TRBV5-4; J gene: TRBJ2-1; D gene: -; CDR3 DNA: TGTGCCAGCAGCCAAGCGGTATCCTCCTACAATGAGCAGTTCTTC; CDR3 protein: CASSQAVSSYNEQFF